One and the same sample provided the 32 T cell receptor beta chains below, sequenced in a study of OX40 agonist ivuxolimab in advanced cancers. The assay was immunoSEQ multiplex PCR, and TCRdb's table has in-frame clones only and misses some. The profile covers around 38,000 clones, with 65% to 90% appearing a single time and around 8% taken by the ten largest. The specimen was CD4+ or CD8+ T cells sorted from blood, collected in a trial of the OX40 agonist ivuxolimab. These receptors were collected from an adult with an advanced solid tumor such as melanoma, head and neck, liver or kidney cancer.

The chain employs TRBV5-1 and TRBJ2-1, with 9 bases aligning to TRBD1. The CDR3 totals 15 residues. Germline lookup yields CDR1 SGHRS and CDR2 YFSETQ. The V gene end was trimmed by 5 bases and the J gene end by 4 bases; junction bases not matched to a gene: 7. This CDR3 reads CASSSGTGRYNEQFF. For the CDR3, the DNA is TGCGCCAGCAGTTCGGGGACAGGGCGATACAATGAGCAGTTCTTC.

The chain is built from TRBV11-2 and TRBJ2-7; unclear D gene. Trimming shortened V by 4 bases and J by 2 bases, and 12 bases separated the two germline ends. CDR1 is SGHAT and CDR2 is FQNNGV in the germline V gene. This CDR3 has 14 residues. DNA of the CDR3: TGTGCCAGCAGCTCCGTACGGGTGACCTACGAGCAGTACTTC. As protein: CASSSVRVTYEQYF. The full variable domain, rest sourced from reference TRBV11-2 and TRBJ2-7, is EAGVAQSPRYKIIEKRQSVAFWCNPISGHATLYWYQQILGQGPKLLIQFQNNGVVDDSQLPKDRFSAERLKGVDSTLKIQPAKLEDSAVYLCASSSVRVTYEQYFGPGTRLTVT.

The chain recombines TRBV5-4 with TRBJ2-5, with 7 bases aligning to TRBD2. V shed 3 bases, J shed 5 bases, and the junction held 7 bases outside the gene matches. The CDR3 is 14 residues long. Germline CDR1 and CDR2: SGHNT and YYREEE (reference sequence). The CDR3: CASSSGTIFETQYF. CDR3 DNA: TGTGCCAGCAGCTCTGGGACTATTTTCGAGACCCAGTACTTC.

This clone was seen only a few times. The genes are TRBV7-2 and TRBJ1-2; D gene ambiguous. The CDR3 has 10 amino acids. Trimming removed 8 bases from V and 3 bases from J, with 4 bases in between. CDR1 and CDR2 from the germline V gene are SGHTA and FQGNSA. CDR3 amino acids: CASGDYGYTF. CDR3 nucleotide sequence: TGTGCCAGCGGGGACTATGGCTACACCTTC.

The chain recombines TRBV6-6 with TRBJ1-2, with TRBD1 matching over 11 bases. Losses at the gene ends were 5 bases for V and 12 bases for J; bases not matched to a gene: 5. The germline CDR1 and CDR2 sequences are MNHNY and SVGAGI (reference sequence). This CDR3 is 12 amino acids long. The chain's CDR3 is CASSRDRGVNTF. In DNA, the CDR3 is TGTGCCAGCAGTCGGGACAGGGGGGTGAACACCTTC.

V and J are TRBV10-1 and TRBJ2-1; D gene unclear. CDR1 and CDR2 (germline): WNHNN, SYGVQD (reference sequence). V lost 2 bases and J lost 0, with 5 bases in between. The CDR3 is 14 amino acids. The CDR3 bases are TGCGCCAGCAGTGAGGTAGACTCCTACAATGAGCAGTTCTTC. This sequence encodes CASSEVDSYNEQFF.

The chain employs TRBV2 and TRBJ1-5; 8 positions agree with TRBD1. Per the germline V gene, CDR1 is SNHLY and CDR2 is FYNNEI. V shed 6 bases and J 3 bases; nucleotides not matched to a gene: 4. This CDR3 spans 14 amino acids. CDR3 sequence reads: CASRGQGSNQPQHF. The CDR3 nucleotides read TGTGCCAGCAGAGGACAGGGATCCAATCAGCCCCAGCATTTT.

V is TRBV11-2 and J is TRBJ1-6, with D hard to call. The CDR3 length is 15 residues. Germline assignment: CDR1 SGHAT and CDR2 FQNNGV. Trimming stripped 0 bases from V and 7 bases from J, with 10 bases between. In DNA form, the CDR3 reads TGTGCCAGCAGCTTAGAGGTGAGGTCCAATTCACCCCTCCACTTT. It encodes CASSLEVRSNSPLHF.

This sequence joins TRBV28 and TRBJ1-1; D unclear. Trimming cost V 6 bases and J 2 bases, with 16 bases left between them. CDR1 and CDR2 from the germline V gene are MDHEN and SYDVKM. The CDR3 is 15 residues long. The CDR3 DNA reads as TGTGCCAGCAGCCTTTATTACACCCCCAACACTGAAGCTTTCTTT. Translation: CASSLYYTPNTEAFF.

This sequence joins TRBV14 and TRBJ2-1; TRBD2 matches 7 bases. The CDR3 is 13 residues long. The germline V gene has CDR1 SGHDN and CDR2 FVKESK. With V trimmed by 4 bases and J by 5 bases, 2 bases remained unmatched. The CDR3 nucleotides read TGTGCCAGCAGCCCGGGACTAAACAATGAGCAGTTCTTC. Translating it yields CASSPGLNNEQFF.

The genes are TRBV9 and TRBJ2-2, with D possibly TRBD1 on 6 matching bases. V gave up 1 base and J gave up 1 base, with 11 bases separating them. This CDR3 comprises 16 residues. CDR1 is SGDLS and CDR2 is YYNGEE in the germline V gene. CDR3 nucleotides: TGTGCCAGCAGCGTAAGGGGCAGGGGGAACACCGGGGAGCTGTTTTTT. Encoded protein: CASSVRGRGNTGELFF.

V usage is TRBV6-6 and J usage is TRBJ2-5, with unresolved D. TRBJ2-7 matches the DNA end more closely, so the J call is doubtful. Germline CDR1 is MNHNY and CDR2 is SVGAGI (reference sequence). The CDR3 length is 12 residues. Here the CDR3 reads CASSPSTYEQYF. The CDR3 bases are TGTGCCAGCAGTCCCTCAACTTACGAGCAGTACTTC.

This sequence joins TRBV10-3 and TRBJ2-3; D gene unclear. The CDR3 is made up of 17 amino acids. Germline V lookup: CDR1 ENHRY, CDR2 SYGVKD. The V gene lost 3 bases and the J gene lost 2 bases, with 18 bases spanning the gap. The CDR3 DNA is TGTGCCATCAGTGATCCACTACACTCGGTCTTCACAGATACGCAGTATTTT. Protein sequence: CAISDPLHSVFTDTQYF.

The genes are TRBV7-9 and TRBJ2-7; D not resolved. This CDR3 contains 14 residues. CDR1 and CDR2 (germline): SEHNR, FQNEAQ (reference sequence). V was cut by 4 bases and J by 3 bases, with 13 bases left in between. The CDR3 loop reads CASSSSRKYYEQYF. The CDR3 nucleotides are TGTGCCAGCAGCTCCTCGAGGAAATACTACGAGCAGTACTTC.

The genes are TRBV5-1 and TRBJ1-2; D unclear. CDR1 and CDR2 from the germline V gene are SGHRS and YFSETQ. CDR3 length: 13 amino acids. Deletions cut 5 bases from V and 3 bases from J, with 11 bases between. The CDR3 nucleotides read TGCGCCAGCAGTTCCGACGCCGACTATGGCTACACCTTC. Its protein product is CASSSDADYGYTF.

This sequence joins TRBV5-1 and TRBJ2-2, with D unresolved. The germline CDR1 and CDR2 sequences are SGHRS and YFSETQ. The CDR3 runs to 14 residues. V was cut by 4 bases and J by 1 base, with 8 bases left in between. CDR3 nucleotides: TGCGCCAGCAGCCCCCGACAGAACACCGGGGAGCTGTTTTTT. Its protein product is CASSPRQNTGELFF.

The chain recombines TRBV4-3 with TRBJ2-5, with D unresolved. The CDR3 is 15 residues long. Trimming shortened V by 1 base and J by 2 bases, and 11 bases separated the two germline ends. Germline CDR1 LGHNA, CDR2 YSLEER. CDR3 sequence: CASSQVATSQETQYF. The CDR3 nucleotides are TGCGCCAGCAGCCAAGTGGCCACCTCACAAGAGACCCAGTACTTC.

This chain joins TRBV13 and TRBJ1-2, with D possibly being TRBD1 (6 bases). CDR1 is PRHDT, CDR2 FYEKMQ, per germline (reference sequence). V gave up 2 bases and J gave up 4 bases, with 14 bases separating them. The CDR3 runs to 15 residues. Here the CDR3 DNA reads TGTGCCAGCAGCTTATACAGGGAAGTTAGCTATGGCTACACCTTC. Translation: CASSLYREVSYGYTF.

This clone was counted between two and nine times. The chain couples TRBV30 to TRBJ1-2, with a possible D match to TRBD1 (6 bases). Germline CDR1 GTSNPN, CDR2 SVGIG (reference sequence). This CDR3 is built from 15 residues. V gave up 2 bases and J gave up 4 bases, with 17 bases separating them. The CDR3 DNA reads as TGTGCCTGGAGTCGGGGCGAGACAGGCCTCTATGGCTACACCTTC. The encoded protein is CAWSRGETGLYGYTF.

The rearrangement joins TRBV10-1 to TRBJ1-2; D unclear. The CDR3 has 14 residues. V was pared by 0 bases and J by 2 bases, with 7 bases between. Germline V lookup: CDR1 WNHNN, CDR2 SYGVQD (reference sequence). The CDR3 nucleotides read TGCGCCAGCAGTGAGTCGGGCAGAAACTATGGCTACACCTTC. Its translation is CASSESGRNYGYTF.

Comments on this clone: The same CDR3 can be traced to other DNA sequences in this sample. The rearrangement joins TRBV5-6 to TRBJ1-5, with 7 bases fitting TRBD1. With V trimmed by 0 bases and J by 7 bases, 1 base remained unmatched. Per the germline V gene, CDR1 is SGHDT and CDR2 is YYEEEE. This CDR3 region has 13 residues. CDR3 sequence (DNA): TGTGCCAGCAGCTTGGACAGGGGACAGCCCCAGCATTTT. Residues: CASSLDRGQPQHF. Full variable domain (remainder filled in from reference TRBV5-6 and TRBJ1-5): DAGVTQSPTHLIKTRGQQVTLRCSPKSGHDTVSWYQQALGQGPQFIFQYYEEEERQRGNFPDRFSGHQFPNYSSELNVNALLLGDSALYLCASSLDRGQPQHFGDGTRLSIL.

The gene calls are TRBV6-1 and TRBJ2-1; D gene uncertain. CDR3 size: 11 residues. Germline V gene sequence: CDR1 MNHNS, CDR2 SASEGT. Trimming stripped 4 bases from V and 13 bases from J, with 11 bases between. CDR3 region: CASSGGVLQFF. As DNA, the CDR3 is TGTGCCAGCAGTGGTGGCGTCCTACAGTTCTTC.

The chain uses TRBV5-4 and TRBJ1-1, with TRBD1 identical over 8 bases. CDR3 length: 14 amino acids. CDR1 is SGHNT and CDR2 is YYREEE in the germline V gene (reference sequence). J gave up 10 bases and V 6 bases, and 14 bases lay outside the gene matches. This CDR3 reads CASNLQGGQGGAFF. In DNA, the CDR3 is TGTGCCAGCAACTTACAGGGGGGGCAGGGCGGAGCTTTCTTT.

The chain combines TRBV9 with TRBJ2-5; 8 bases line up with TRBD1. The DNA end is more similar to TRBJ2-7, so the J call may be wrong. This CDR3 has 16 amino acids. Germline CDR1 is SGDLS and CDR2 is YYNGEE. CDR3 in DNA: TGTGCCAGCAGCGGAGGACAGGGCTTTAACTCCTACGAGCAGTACTTC. Translated, it gives CASSGGQGFNSYEQYF.

The chain has TRBV5-1 and TRBJ1-1; no clear D. CDR1 and CDR2 from the germline V gene are SGHRS and YFSETQ. CDR3 length equals 13 residues. V lost 4 bases and J 0 bases, leaving 7 bases between the germline ends. The CDR3 nucleotides are TGCGCCAGCAGCACGGATATGAACACTGAAGCTTTCTTT. It is translated as CASSTDMNTEAFF.

This chain links TRBV15 with TRBJ2-7; weak D call: TRBD2 (6 bases). The CDR3 loop spans 15 amino acids. CDR1 and CDR2 from the germline V gene are LNHNV and YYDKDF (reference sequence). V lost 0 bases to trimming and J lost 0 bases, with 9 bases between them. The CDR3 region has the DNA TGTGCCACCAGCAGAGATCTGGGGGGCTCCTACGAGCAGTACTTC. It is translated as CATSRDLGGSYEQYF. Complete variable domain (other parts from reference TRBV15 and TRBJ2-7): DAMVIQNPRYQVTQFGKPVTLSCSQTLNHNVMYWYQQKSSQAPKLLFHYYDKDFNNEADTPDNFQSRRPNTSFCFLDIRSPGLGDTAMYLCATSRDLGGSYEQYFGPGTRLTVT.

The chain uses TRBV5-4 and TRBJ1-2, with TRBD1 matching 12 bases. Germline CDR1 SGHNT, CDR2 YYREEE (reference sequence). This CDR3 has 16 amino acids. V lost 2 bases to trimming and J lost 8 bases; unmatched junction nucleotides: 10. CDR3 residues: CASSFAGTGGARGYTF. CDR3 sequence (DNA): TGTGCCAGCAGCTTCGCCGGGACAGGGGGCGCGAGGGGCTACACCTTC.

This clone was seen just once. The CDR3 spells CASSLDRGDEQFF. The CDR3 nucleotides are TGTGCCAGCAGCTTAGATCGTGGTGATGAGCAGTTCTTC. The chain carries TRBV11-2 and TRBJ2-1, with D hard to call. Germline assignment: CDR1 SGHAT and CDR2 FQNNGV. Trimming removed 0 bases at V and 8 bases at J, with 8 bases between. The CDR3 spans 13 residues.

V gene TRBV5-4 combines with J gene TRBJ1-1; D gene unclear. Germline-derived CDR1 and CDR2 are SGHNT and YYREEE (reference sequence). V was shortened by 4 bases and J by 0 bases, with 13 bases between the two germline ends. The CDR3 covers 15 residues. The CDR3 sequence: CASSPRSGVNTEAFF. CDR3 nucleotides: TGTGCCAGCAGCCCTAGAAGTGGGGTGAACACTGAAGCTTTCTTT.

The chain is built from TRBV5-8 and TRBJ1-4, with D perhaps TRBD1 (6 bases). This CDR3 region has 17 residues. Between the trimmed V and J ends, which lost 4 bases and 5 bases, there was a span of 21 bases. From germline, CDR1 is SGHTS and CDR2 YDEGEE. The CDR3 loop is CASSTLGPGHLNEKLFF. The CDR3 DNA reads as TGTGCCAGCAGCACGTTGGGGCCGGGACACCTCAATGAAAAACTGTTTTTT. Full variable domain (outside the CDR3, taken from reference TRBV5-8 and TRBJ1-4): EAGVTQSPTHLIKTRGQQATLRCSPISGHTSVYWYQQALGLGLQFLLWYDEGEERNRGNFPPRFSGRQFPNYSSELNVNALELEDSALYLCASSTLGPGHLNEKLFFGSGTQLSVL.

V is TRBV19 and J is TRBJ1-5, with D unclear. Germline V gives CDR1 LNHDA, CDR2 SQIVND (reference sequence). This CDR3 has 15 residues. V was clipped by 6 bases and J by 3 bases, with 15 bases between them. CDR3 protein: CASRQGGVLNQPQHF. CDR3 nucleotides: TGTGCCAGTAGACAAGGCGGGGTTCTCAATCAGCCCCAGCATTTT.

The chain carries TRBV19 and TRBJ1-2, with unresolved D. Trimming pared 7 bases from V and 4 bases from J, leaving 7 bases between. This CDR3 has 11 residues. Germline V lookup: CDR1 LNHDA, CDR2 SQIVND (reference sequence). This CDR3 reads CASTDVYGYTF. In nucleotides, the CDR3 is TGTGCCAGTACGGACGTCTATGGCTACACCTTC.